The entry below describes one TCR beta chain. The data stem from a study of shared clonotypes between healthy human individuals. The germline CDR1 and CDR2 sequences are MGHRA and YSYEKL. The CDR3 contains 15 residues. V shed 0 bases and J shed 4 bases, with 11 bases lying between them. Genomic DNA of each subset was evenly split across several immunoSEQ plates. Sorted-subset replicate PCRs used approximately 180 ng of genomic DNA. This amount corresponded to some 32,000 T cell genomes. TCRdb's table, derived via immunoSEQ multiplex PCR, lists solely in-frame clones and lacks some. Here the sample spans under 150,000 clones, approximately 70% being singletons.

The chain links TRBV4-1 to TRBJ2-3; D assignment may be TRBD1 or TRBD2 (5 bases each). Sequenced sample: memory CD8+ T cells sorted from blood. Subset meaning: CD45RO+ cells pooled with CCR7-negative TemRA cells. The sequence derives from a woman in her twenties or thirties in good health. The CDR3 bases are TGCGCCAGCAGCCAAGAGGGGGATCGGGCAGATACGCAGTATTTT. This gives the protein CASSQEGDRADTQYF.